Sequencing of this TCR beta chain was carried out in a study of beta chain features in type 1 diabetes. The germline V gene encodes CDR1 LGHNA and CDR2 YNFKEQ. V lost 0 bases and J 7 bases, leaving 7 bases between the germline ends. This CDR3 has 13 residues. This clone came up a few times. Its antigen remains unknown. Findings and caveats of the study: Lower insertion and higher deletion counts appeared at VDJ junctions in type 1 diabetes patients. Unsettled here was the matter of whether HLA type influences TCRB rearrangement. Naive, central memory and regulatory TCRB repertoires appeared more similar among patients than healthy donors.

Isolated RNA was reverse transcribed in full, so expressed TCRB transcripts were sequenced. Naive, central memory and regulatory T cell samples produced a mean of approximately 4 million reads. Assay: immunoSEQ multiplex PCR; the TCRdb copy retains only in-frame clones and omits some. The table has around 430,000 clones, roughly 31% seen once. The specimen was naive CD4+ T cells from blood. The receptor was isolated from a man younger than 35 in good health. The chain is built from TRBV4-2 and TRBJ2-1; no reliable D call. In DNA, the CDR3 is TGTGCCAGCAGCCAAGAGTCAGTTAATGAGCAGTTCTTC. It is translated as CASSQESVNEQFF.